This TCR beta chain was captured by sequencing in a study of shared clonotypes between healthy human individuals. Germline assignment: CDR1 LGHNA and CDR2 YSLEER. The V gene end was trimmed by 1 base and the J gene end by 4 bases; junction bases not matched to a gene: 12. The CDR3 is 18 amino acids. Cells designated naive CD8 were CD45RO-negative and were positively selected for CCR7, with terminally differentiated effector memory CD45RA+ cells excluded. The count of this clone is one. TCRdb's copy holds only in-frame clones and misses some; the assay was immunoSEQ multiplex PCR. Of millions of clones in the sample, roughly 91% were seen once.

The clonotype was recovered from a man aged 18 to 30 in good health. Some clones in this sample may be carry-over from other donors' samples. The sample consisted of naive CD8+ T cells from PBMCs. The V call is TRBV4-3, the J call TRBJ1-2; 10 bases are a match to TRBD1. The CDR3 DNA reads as TGCGCCAGCAGCCAAGTGGGAGTAGGGACAGGGGCTTCCTATGGCTACACCTTC. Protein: CASSQVGVGTGASYGYTF.